The subject of this entry is one T cell receptor beta chain. Clones were read by immunoSEQ multiplex PCR, and TCRdb kept only the in-frame ones, dropping some. The sample lists roughly 41,000 clones, roughly 94% occurring once. These data come from a study of T cell changes during pregnancy in multiple sclerosis. The sequencing used peripheral blood, collected in the third trimester of pregnancy. The sequence came from a female donor with multiple sclerosis, enrolled in a pregnancy study.

CDR3 in amino acids: CASSSYPGGDNEKLFF. In DNA, the CDR3 is TGTGCCAGCAGTTCCTACCCCGGAGGGGATAATGAAAAACTGTTTTTT. This rearrangement joins TRBV28 to TRBJ1-4; D possibly corresponds to TRBD1 (5 bases). CDR3 length: 16 residues. In germline, CDR1 is MDHEN, CDR2 SYDVKM. Trimming removed 4 bases from V and 4 bases from J, with 16 bases in between.